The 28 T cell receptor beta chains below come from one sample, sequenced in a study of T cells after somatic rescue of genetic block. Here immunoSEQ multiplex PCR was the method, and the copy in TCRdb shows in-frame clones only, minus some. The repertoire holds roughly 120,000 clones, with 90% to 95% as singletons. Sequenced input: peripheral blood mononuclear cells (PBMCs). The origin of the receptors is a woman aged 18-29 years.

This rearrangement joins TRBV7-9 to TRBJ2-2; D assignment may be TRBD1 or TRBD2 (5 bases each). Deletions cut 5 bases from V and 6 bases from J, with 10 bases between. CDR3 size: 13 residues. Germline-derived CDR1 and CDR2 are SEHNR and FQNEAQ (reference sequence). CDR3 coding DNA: TGTGCCAGCAGCCTCTGGGACCCCGGGGAGCTGTTTTTT. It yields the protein CASSLWDPGELFF.

CDR3 nucleotide sequence: TGCGCCAGCAGCCCAACTCAGACGGATCGAGCTGAAGCTTTCTTT. It is translated as CASSPTQTDRAEAFF. The chain uses TRBV5-1 and TRBJ1-1; D is unresolved. Germline V gives CDR1 SGHRS, CDR2 YFSETQ. The CDR3 spans 15 residues. V lost 4 bases, J lost 6 bases, and 19 bases lay in between.

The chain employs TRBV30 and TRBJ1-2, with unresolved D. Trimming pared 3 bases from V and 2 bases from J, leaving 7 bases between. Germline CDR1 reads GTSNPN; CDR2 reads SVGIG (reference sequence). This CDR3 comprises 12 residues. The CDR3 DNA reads TGTGCCTGGAGGGGAGGGAACTATGGCTACACCTTC. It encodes CAWRGGNYGYTF.

The CDR3 spells CASSVRDQSAAQYF. The CDR3, as DNA: TGTGCCAGCAGCGTCCGGGACCAGTCGGCGGCGCAGTATTTT. V gene TRBV11-3 combines with J gene TRBJ2-3; perhaps D is TRBD1 or TRBD2 (5 bases each). Germline CDR1 reads SGHNT; CDR2 reads YENEEA. V lost 5 bases and J 10 bases, leaving 19 bases between the germline ends. The length of the CDR3 is 14 residues.

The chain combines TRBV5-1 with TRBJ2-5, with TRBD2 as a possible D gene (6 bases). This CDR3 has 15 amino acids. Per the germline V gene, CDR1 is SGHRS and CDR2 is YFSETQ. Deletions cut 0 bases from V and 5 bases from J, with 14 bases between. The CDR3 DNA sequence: TGCGCCAGCAGCTTGGCGCCTAGCGTTGGGGAGACCCAGTACTTC. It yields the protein CASSLAPSVGETQYF.

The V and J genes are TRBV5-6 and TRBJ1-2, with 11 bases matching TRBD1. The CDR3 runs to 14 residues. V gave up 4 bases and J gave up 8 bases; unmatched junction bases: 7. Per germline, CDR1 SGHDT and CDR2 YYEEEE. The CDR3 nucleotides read TGTGCCAGCAGCGCAGGACAGGGGGCGACGGGCTACACCTTC. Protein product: CASSAGQGATGYTF.

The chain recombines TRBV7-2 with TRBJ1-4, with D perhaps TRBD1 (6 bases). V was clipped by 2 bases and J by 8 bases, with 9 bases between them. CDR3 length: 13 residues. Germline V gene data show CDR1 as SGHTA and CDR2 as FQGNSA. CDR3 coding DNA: TGTGCCAGCAGCTTACAAACAGGGGAAAAACTGTTTTTT. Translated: CASSLQTGEKLFF.

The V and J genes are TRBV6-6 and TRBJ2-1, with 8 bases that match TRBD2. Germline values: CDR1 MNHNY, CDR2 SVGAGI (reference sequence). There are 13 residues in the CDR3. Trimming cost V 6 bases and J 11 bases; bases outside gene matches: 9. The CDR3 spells CASRIAGTSQQFF. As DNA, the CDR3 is TGTGCCAGCAGAATAGCGGGGACCTCCCAGCAGTTCTTC.

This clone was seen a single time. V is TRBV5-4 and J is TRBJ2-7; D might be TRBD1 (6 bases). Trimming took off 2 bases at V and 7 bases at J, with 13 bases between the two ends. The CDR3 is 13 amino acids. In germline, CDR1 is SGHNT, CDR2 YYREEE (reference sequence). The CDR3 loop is CASSFAGAREQYF. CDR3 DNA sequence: TGTGCCAGCAGCTTCGCAGGGGCTCGTGAGCAGTACTTC.

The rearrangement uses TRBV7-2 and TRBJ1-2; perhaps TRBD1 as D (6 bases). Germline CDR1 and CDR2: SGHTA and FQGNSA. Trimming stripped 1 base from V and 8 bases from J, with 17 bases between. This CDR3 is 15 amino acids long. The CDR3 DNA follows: TGTGCCAGCAGCTTAGAGGCAGGGGACTGGGAGGGCTACACCTTC. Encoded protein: CASSLEAGDWEGYTF.

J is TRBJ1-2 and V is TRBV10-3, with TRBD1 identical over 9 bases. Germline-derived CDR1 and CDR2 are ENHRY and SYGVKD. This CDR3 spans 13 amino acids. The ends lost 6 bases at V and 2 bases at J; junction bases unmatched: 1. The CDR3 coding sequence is TGTGCCATCAGACAGGGGGCAAACTATGGCTACACCTTC. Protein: CAIRQGANYGYTF.

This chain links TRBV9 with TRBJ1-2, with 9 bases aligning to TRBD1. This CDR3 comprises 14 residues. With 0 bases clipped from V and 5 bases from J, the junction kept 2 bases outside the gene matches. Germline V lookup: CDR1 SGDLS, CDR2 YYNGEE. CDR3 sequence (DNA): TGTGCCAGCAGCGTAGGGGACAGGGAGTATGGCTACACCTTC. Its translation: CASSVGDREYGYTF.

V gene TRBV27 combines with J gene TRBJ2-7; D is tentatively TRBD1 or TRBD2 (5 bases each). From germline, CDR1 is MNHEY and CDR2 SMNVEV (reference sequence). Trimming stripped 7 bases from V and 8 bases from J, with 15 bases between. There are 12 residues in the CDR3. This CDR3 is CASTQSGGKQYF. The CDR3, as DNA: TGTGCCAGCACCCAATCTGGGGGTAAGCAGTACTTC.

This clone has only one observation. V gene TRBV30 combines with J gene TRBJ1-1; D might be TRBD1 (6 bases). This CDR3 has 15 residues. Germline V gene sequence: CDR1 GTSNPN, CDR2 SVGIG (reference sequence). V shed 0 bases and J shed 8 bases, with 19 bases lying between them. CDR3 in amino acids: CAWSVLSSVDSEAFF. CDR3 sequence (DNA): TGTGCCTGGAGTGTACTTTCGAGTGTGGACAGCGAAGCTTTCTTT.

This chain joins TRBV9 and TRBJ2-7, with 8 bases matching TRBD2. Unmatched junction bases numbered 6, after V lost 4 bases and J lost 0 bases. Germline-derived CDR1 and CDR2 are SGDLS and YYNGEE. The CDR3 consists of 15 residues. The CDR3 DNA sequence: TGTGCCAGCAGCCCGACCGGGACTAGCTCCTACGAGCAGTACTTC. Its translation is CASSPTGTSSYEQYF.

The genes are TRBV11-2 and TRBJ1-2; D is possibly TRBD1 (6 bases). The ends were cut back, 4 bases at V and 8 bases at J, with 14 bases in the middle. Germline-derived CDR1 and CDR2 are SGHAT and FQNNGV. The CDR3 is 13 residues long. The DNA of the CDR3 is TGTGCCAGCAGCTCCGACAGGACGAGGGGCTACACCTTC. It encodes CASSSDRTRGYTF.

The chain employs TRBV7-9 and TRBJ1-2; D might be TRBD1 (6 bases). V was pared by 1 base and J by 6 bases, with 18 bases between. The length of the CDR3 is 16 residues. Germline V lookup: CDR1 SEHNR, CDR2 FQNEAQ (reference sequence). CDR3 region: CASSLGSLKWTDGYTF. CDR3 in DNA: TGTGCCAGCAGCTTAGGCTCGTTGAAATGGACAGATGGCTACACCTTC.

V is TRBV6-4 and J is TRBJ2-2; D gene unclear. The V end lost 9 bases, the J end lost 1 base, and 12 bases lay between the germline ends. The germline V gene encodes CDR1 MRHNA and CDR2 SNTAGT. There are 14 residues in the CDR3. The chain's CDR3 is CASRPMVNTGELFF. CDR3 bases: TGTGCCAGTCGACCTATGGTGAACACCGGGGAGCTGTTTTTT.

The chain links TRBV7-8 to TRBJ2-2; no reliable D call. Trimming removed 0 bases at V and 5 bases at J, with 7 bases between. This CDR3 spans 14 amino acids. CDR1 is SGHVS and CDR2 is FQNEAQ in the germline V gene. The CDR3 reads CASSLAWGTGELFF. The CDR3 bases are TGTGCCAGCAGCTTAGCGTGGGGTACCGGGGAGCTGTTTTTT.

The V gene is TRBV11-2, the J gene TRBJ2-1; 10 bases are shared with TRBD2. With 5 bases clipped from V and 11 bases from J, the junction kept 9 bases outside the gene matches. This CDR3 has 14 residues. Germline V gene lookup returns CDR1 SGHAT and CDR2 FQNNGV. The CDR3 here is CASSPTGAGGQQFF. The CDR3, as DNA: TGTGCCAGCAGCCCCACGGGAGCGGGGGGGCAGCAGTTCTTC.

The CDR3 DNA is TGTGCCAGCAGCTCCAACACCGGGGAGCTGTTTTTT. Its translation is CASSSNTGELFF. The chain has TRBV7-2 and TRBJ2-2; no definite D call. V was clipped by 4 bases and J by 2 bases, with 2 bases between them. The germline CDR1 and CDR2 sequences are SGHTA and FQGNSA. The CDR3 is made up of 12 amino acids.

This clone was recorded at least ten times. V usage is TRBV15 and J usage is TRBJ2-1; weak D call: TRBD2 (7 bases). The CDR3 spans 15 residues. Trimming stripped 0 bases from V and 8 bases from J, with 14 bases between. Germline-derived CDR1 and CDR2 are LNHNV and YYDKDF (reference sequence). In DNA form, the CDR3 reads TGTGCCACCAGCAGAGATTTTAGGGGGGGTGATGAGCAGTTCTTC. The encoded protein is CATSRDFRGGDEQFF. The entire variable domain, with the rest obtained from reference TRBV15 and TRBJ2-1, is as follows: DAMVIQNPRYQVTQFGKPVTLSCSQTLNHNVMYWYQQKSSQAPKLLFHYYDKDFNNEADTPDNFQSRRPNTSFCFLDIRSPGLGDTAMYLCATSRDFRGGDEQFFGPGTRLTVL.

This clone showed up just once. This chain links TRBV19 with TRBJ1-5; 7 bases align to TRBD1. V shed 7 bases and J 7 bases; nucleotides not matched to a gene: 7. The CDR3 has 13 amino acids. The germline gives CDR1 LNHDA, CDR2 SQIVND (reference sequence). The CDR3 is CASTPGGGQPQHF. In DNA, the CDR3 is TGTGCCAGTACACCAGGGGGAGGCCAGCCCCAGCATTTT.

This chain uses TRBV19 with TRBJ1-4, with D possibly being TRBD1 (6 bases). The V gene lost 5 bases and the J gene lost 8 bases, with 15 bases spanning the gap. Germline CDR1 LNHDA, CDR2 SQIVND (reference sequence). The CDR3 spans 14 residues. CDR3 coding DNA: TGTGCCAGTAGTCAAACAGGGATAAGGGAAAAACTGTTTTTT. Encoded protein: CASSQTGIREKLFF.

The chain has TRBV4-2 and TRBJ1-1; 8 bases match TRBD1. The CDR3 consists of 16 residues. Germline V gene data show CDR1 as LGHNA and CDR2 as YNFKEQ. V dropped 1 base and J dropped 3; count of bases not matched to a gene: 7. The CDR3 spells CASSQAQDRVDTEAFF. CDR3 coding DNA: TGTGCCAGCAGCCAAGCCCAGGACAGGGTGGACACTGAAGCTTTCTTT.

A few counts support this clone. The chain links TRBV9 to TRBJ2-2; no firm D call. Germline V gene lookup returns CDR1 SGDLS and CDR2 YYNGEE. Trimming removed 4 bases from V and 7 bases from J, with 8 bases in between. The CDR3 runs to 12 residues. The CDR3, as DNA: TGTGCCAGCAGCCCTCAAAACGGGGAGCTGTTTTTT. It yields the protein CASSPQNGELFF.

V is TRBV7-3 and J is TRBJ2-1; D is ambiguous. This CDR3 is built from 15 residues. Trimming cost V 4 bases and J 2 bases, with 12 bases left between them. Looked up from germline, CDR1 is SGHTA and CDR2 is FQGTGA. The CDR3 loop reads CASSSDPGTYNEQFF. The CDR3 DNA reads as TGTGCCAGCAGCTCTGATCCTGGCACCTACAATGAGCAGTTCTTC.

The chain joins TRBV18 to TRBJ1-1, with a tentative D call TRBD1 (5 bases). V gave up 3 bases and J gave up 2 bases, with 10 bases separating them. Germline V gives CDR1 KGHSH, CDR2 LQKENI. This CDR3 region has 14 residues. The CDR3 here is CASSPWTSNTEAFF. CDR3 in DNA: TGTGCCAGCTCACCGTGGACATCTAACACTGAAGCTTTCTTT.